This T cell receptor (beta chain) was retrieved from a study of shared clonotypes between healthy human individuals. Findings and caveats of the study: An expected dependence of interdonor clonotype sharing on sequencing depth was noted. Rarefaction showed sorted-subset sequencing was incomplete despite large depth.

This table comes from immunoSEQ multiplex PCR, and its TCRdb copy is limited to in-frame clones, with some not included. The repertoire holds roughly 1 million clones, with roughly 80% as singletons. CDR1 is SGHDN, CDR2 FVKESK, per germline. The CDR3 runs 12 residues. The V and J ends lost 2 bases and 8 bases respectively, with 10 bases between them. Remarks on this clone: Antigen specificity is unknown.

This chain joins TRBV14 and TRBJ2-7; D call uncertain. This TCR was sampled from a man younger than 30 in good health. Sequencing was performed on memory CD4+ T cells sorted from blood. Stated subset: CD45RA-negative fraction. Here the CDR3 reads CASSQSSRKQYF. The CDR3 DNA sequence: TGTGCCAGCAGCCAAAGTTCAAGAAAGCAGTACTTC.